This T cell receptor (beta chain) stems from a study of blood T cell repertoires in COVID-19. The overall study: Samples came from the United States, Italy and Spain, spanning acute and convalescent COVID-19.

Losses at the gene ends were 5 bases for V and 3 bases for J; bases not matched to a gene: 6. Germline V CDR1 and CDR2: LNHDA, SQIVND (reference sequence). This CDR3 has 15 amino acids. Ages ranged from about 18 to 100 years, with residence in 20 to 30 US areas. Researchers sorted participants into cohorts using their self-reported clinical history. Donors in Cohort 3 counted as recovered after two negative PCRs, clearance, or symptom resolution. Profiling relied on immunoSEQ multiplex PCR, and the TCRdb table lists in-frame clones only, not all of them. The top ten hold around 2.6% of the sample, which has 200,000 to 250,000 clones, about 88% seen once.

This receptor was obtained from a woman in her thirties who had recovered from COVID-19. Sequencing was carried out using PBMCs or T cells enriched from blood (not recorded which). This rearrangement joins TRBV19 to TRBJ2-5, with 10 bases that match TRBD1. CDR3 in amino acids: CASSFPGTGEETQYF. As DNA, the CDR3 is TGTGCCAGTAGTTTCCCCGGGACAGGGGAAGAGACCCAGTACTTC.